One and the same sample provided the 12 T cell receptor beta chains below, sequenced in a study of CD8+ T cells in alopecia areata. RNA was extracted and reverse transcribed into cDNA as the sequencing template. Sequenced by immunoSEQ multiplex PCR; TCRdb stores in-frame clones only, minus some. The table lists some 180,000 clones, around 63% of them singletons. The material was CD4+ T cells sorted from blood, obtained at week 0. The source is a human donor with alopecia areata.

This chain links TRBV29-1 with TRBJ1-2, with no clear D. Germline lookup yields CDR1 SQVTM and CDR2 ANQGSEA. CDR3 length: 15 amino acids. The V gene lost 4 bases and the J gene lost 8 bases, with 23 bases spanning the gap. The CDR3 protein is CSVVTRPQDGSGYTF. Here the CDR3 DNA reads TGCAGCGTTGTGACCCGTCCCCAAGATGGCTCGGGCTACACCTTC.

The chain recombines TRBV30 with TRBJ2-3; 8 bases are a match to TRBD2. V trimming: 7 bases; J trimming: 3 bases; junction bases outside the gene matches: 6. Germline CDR1 GTSNPN, CDR2 SVGIG (reference sequence). The CDR3 length is 13 residues. This chain's CDR3 is CAFSGGSTDTQYF. CDR3 bases: TGTGCCTTTTCGGGGGGGTCGACAGATACGCAGTATTTT.

This clone was detected only once. V gene TRBV7-2 combines with J gene TRBJ2-7; D gene uncertain. V lost 2 bases to trimming and J lost 4 bases, with 6 bases between them. The CDR3 totals 12 residues. Per the germline V gene, CDR1 is SGHTA and CDR2 is FQGNSA. The chain's CDR3 is CASSLRPYEQYF. DNA for the CDR3: TGTGCCAGCAGCTTAAGACCGTACGAGCAGTACTTC.

The genes are TRBV4-3 and TRBJ1-2; no firm D call. The CDR3 covers 14 residues. Germline V CDR1 and CDR2: LGHNA, YSLEER. V lost 0 bases to trimming and J lost 7 bases, with 12 bases between them. The DNA of the CDR3 is TGCGCCAGCAGCCAAGATGATACAGCTGGTGGCTACACCTTC. Amino acid sequence: CASSQDDTAGGYTF.

This rearrangement joins TRBV13 to TRBJ1-6; D gene ambiguous. In germline, CDR1 is PRHDT, CDR2 FYEKMQ (reference sequence). The V and J ends lost 0 bases and 6 bases respectively, with 6 bases between them. The CDR3 consists of 14 residues. CDR3 DNA sequence: TGTGCCAGCAGCTTAGGACAGACTAATTCACCCCTCCACTTT. Translated, it gives CASSLGQTNSPLHF.

The CDR3 DNA is TGCGCCAGCAGCTTGGAGGGGACAGAGGGATGGGATGAGCAGTTCTTC. Translation gives CASSLEGTEGWDEQFF. This chain connects TRBV5-1 to TRBJ2-1, with 7 bases aligning to TRBD1. CDR3 length equals 16 residues. The ends lost 0 bases at V and 8 bases at J; junction bases unmatched: 11. Germline V gene sequence: CDR1 SGHRS, CDR2 YFSETQ.

This clone showed up just a few times. The rearrangement joins TRBV10-2 to TRBJ2-3; D is undetermined. In germline, CDR1 is WSHSY, CDR2 SAAADI. The ends were cut back, 7 bases at V and 0 bases at J, with 11 bases in the middle. The CDR3 runs to 14 residues. CDR3 loop: CASMRTASTDTQYF. The CDR3 DNA reads as TGCGCCAGCATGAGGACGGCGAGCACAGATACGCAGTATTTT.

The chain is built from TRBV30 and TRBJ1-2, with D perhaps TRBD1 (6 bases). The CDR3 has 12 residues. Germline-derived CDR1 and CDR2 are GTSNPN and SVGIG (reference sequence). With 5 bases removed from V and 4 bases from J, the gap between germline ends came to 11 bases. The CDR3: CAWGQNSYGYTF. The CDR3 coding sequence is TGTGCCTGGGGACAGAACTCCTATGGCTACACCTTC.

The CDR3 DNA is TGTGCCAGCAGTGTGGGGGACGGGCAGTATTTT. Protein product: CASSVGDGQYF. V is TRBV2 and J is TRBJ2-3; TRBD1 or TRBD2 may be the D gene (5 bases each). Germline-derived CDR1 and CDR2 are SNHLY and FYNNEI. V dropped 4 bases and J dropped 11 bases, with 10 bases sitting between them. The CDR3 is made up of 11 amino acids. Filled out from reference TRBV2 and TRBJ2-3, the complete variable domain reads EPEVTQTPSHQVTQMGQEVILRCVPISNHLYFYWYRQILGQKVEFLVSFYNNEISEKSEIFDDQFSVERPDGSNFTLKIRSTKLEDSAMYFCASSVGDGQYFGPGTRLTVL.

As for this clone: This sample also contains other DNA sequences that code for the same CDR3. The chain recombines TRBV30 with TRBJ1-1, with TRBD1 identical over 8 bases. Trimming cost V 0 bases and J 1 base; bases outside gene matches: 1. This CDR3 region has 14 residues. Germline CDR1 and CDR2: GTSNPN and SVGIG (reference sequence). The CDR3 coding sequence is TGTGCCTGGAGTGTAGGGACAGGGAACACTGAAGCTTTCTTT. Encoded protein: CAWSVGTGNTEAFF.

The chain carries TRBV5-6 and TRBJ2-3; possible D gene TRBD2, 6 bases. This CDR3 is built from 16 residues. Trimming removed 4 bases from V and 3 bases from J, with 18 bases in between. Per the germline V gene, CDR1 is SGHDT and CDR2 is YYEEEE. This chain's CDR3 is CASSPTRSFRTDTQYF. CDR3 coding DNA: TGTGCCAGCAGCCCGACTAGGAGCTTCAGGACAGATACGCAGTATTTT. Together with reference TRBV5-6 and TRBJ2-3, the CDR3 gives the full variable domain: DAGVTQSPTHLIKTRGQQVTLRCSPKSGHDTVSWYQQALGQGPQFIFQYYEEEERQRGNFPDRFSGHQFPNYSSELNVNALLLGDSALYLCASSPTRSFRTDTQYFGPGTRLTVL.

Of note for this clone: Other DNA variants within this sample encode the same CDR3. This chain's CDR3 is CSVEDRGGTEAFF. CDR3 DNA sequence: TGCAGCGTTGAAGATCGGGGGGGCACTGAAGCTTTCTTT. The chain joins TRBV29-1 to TRBJ1-1, with D possibly being TRBD1 (5 bases). The CDR3 is made up of 13 amino acids. Germline CDR1 is SQVTM and CDR2 is ANQGSEA. Trimming took off 0 bases at V and 4 bases at J, with 9 bases between the two ends.